Presented here are 21 T cell receptor beta chains from one specimen sequenced in a study of blood T cell repertoires in COVID-19. The method was immunoSEQ multiplex PCR; TCRdb's version includes in-frame clones alone and lacks a portion of them. The top ten hold 3.9% of the sample, which has tens of thousands of clones, 86% seen once. Sequencing used peripheral blood. These receptors all come from a man in his 70s with active COVID-19.

The chain has TRBV30 and TRBJ1-2; TRBD1 matches at 8 bases. CDR1 is GTSNPN, CDR2 SVGIG, per germline (reference sequence). V lost 4 bases to trimming and J lost 4 bases; unmatched junction nucleotides: 5. This CDR3 spans 13 amino acids. This chain's CDR3 is CAWTRGRGYGYTF. The DNA for the CDR3 is TGTGCCTGGACCAGGGGGCGCGGCTATGGCTACACCTTC.

The chain couples TRBV3-1 (or the pseudogene TRBV3-2) to TRBJ1-1, with 8 bases matching TRBD1. The CDR3 extends over 15 amino acids. The germline V gene has CDR1 LGHDT and CDR2 YNNKEL (reference sequence). Losses at the gene ends were 1 base for V and 7 bases for J; bases not matched to a gene: 8. The CDR3 sequence is CASSQGSRGRGEAFF. The CDR3 DNA reads TGTGCCAGCAGCCAAGGAAGCAGGGGGCGCGGTGAAGCTTTCTTT.

Only a few counts were recorded for this clone. The rearrangement links TRBV6-1 to TRBJ2-1, with D tentatively TRBD2 (5 bases). Germline V gene lookup returns CDR1 MNHNS and CDR2 SASEGT. The length of the CDR3 is 15 residues. Trimming removed 1 base from V and 2 bases from J, with 9 bases in between. CDR3 in amino acids: CASSEGPEAYNEQFF. CDR3 sequence (DNA): TGTGCCAGCAGTGAAGGGCCGGAGGCCTACAATGAGCAGTTCTTC.

This clone was seen just once. The rearrangement links TRBV7-3 to TRBJ1-2, with D maybe TRBD1 (6 bases). The CDR3 sequence is 14 residues long. Trimming removed 5 bases from V and 8 bases from J, with 18 bases in between. The germline CDR1 and CDR2 sequences are SGHTA and FQGTGA. CDR3 nucleotide sequence: TGTGCCAGCAGCGATAGCGGGGGCGCGGGAGGCTACACCTTC. Translated, it gives CASSDSGGAGGYTF.

The chain's CDR3 is CASSYGQSDYGYTF. CDR3 coding DNA: TGTGCCAGCAGTTACGGACAGTCGGACTATGGCTACACCTTC. The chain uses TRBV6-2 or TRBV6-3 and TRBJ1-2; perhaps TRBD1 as D (6 bases). V was pared by 2 bases and J by 3 bases, with 10 bases between. Per the germline V gene, CDR1 is MNHEY and CDR2 is SVGEGT. The CDR3 has 14 amino acids.

The gene calls are TRBV2 and TRBJ2-1; 9 nucleotides align to TRBD2. V dropped 7 bases and J dropped 8; count of bases not matched to a gene: 15. The length of the CDR3 is 16 residues. Per germline, CDR1 SNHLY and CDR2 FYNNEI. This CDR3 is CASTAGGLPRGDEQFF. In DNA, the CDR3 is TGTGCCAGCACGGCGGGGGGGCTCCCACGGGGCGATGAGCAGTTCTTC.

The chain has TRBV2 and TRBJ1-5; 8 nucleotides align to TRBD1. Germline V lookup: CDR1 SNHLY, CDR2 FYNNEI. Unmatched junction bases numbered 6, after V lost 6 bases and J lost 2 bases. The CDR3 is made up of 15 amino acids. The CDR3 spells CASSAGGGGNQPQHF. In nucleotides, the CDR3 is TGTGCCAGCAGCGCAGGGGGCGGGGGCAATCAGCCCCAGCATTTT.

The chain employs TRBV6-2 or TRBV6-3 and TRBJ2-3; perhaps TRBD2 as D (6 bases). The ends were cut back, 4 bases at V and 0 bases at J, with 11 bases in the middle. The CDR3 has 15 amino acids. Germline-derived CDR1 and CDR2 are MNHEY and SVGEGT. CDR3 coding DNA: TGTGCCAGCAGTTTCATAGCGGCTAGCACAGATACGCAGTATTTT. Protein sequence: CASSFIAASTDTQYF.

The genes are TRBV7-3 and TRBJ2-1; weak D call: TRBD2 (7 bases). This CDR3 is 16 amino acids long. CDR1 is SGHTA, CDR2 FQGTGA, per germline. Trimming took 7 bases from V and 4 from J, leaving 20 bases between them. The CDR3 is CASTPWGGRKYNEQFF. DNA of the CDR3: TGTGCCAGCACCCCCTGGGGGGGGCGAAAGTACAATGAGCAGTTCTTC. Full variable domain (missing parts from reference TRBV7-3 and TRBJ2-1): GAGVSQTPSNKVTEKGKYVELRCDPISGHTALYWYRQSLGQGPEFLIYFQGTGAADDSGLPNDRFFAVRPEGSVSTLKIQRTERGDSAVYLCASTPWGGRKYNEQFFGPGTRLTVL.

This rearrangement joins TRBV4-1 to TRBJ1-4, with TRBD1 identical over 11 bases. CDR3 length: 17 amino acids. From germline, CDR1 is MGHRA and CDR2 YSYEKL. The trim removed 3 bases at V and 8 bases at J, leaving 11 bases unmatched. In DNA form, the CDR3 reads TGCGCCAGCAGCCAGGGACAGGGGGAGGGGGGTAGGGAAAAACTGTTTTTT. Its translation: CASSQGQGEGGREKLFF.

The chain is built from TRBV25-1 and TRBJ2-3; a possible D gene is TRBD1 (6 bases). Germline CDR1 MGHDK, CDR2 SYGVNS. This CDR3 region has 16 residues. Trimming left V 3 bases short and J 5 bases short, with 18 bases between. CDR3 amino acids: CASSDRGRGLEDTQYF. As DNA, the CDR3 is TGTGCCAGCAGTGACCGGGGTAGGGGGTTAGAAGATACGCAGTATTTT.

The J gene is TRBJ1-2, the V gene TRBV24-1, with 7 bases aligning to TRBD1. The CDR3 totals 14 residues. V was pared by 5 bases and J by 6 bases, with 8 bases of the junction left unmatched. Germline loops: CDR1 KGHDR, CDR2 SFDVKD. The CDR3 is CATSAPGQLNGYTF. As DNA, the CDR3 is TGTGCCACCAGTGCCCCGGGACAGCTTAATGGCTACACCTTC.

The V call is TRBV5-1, the J call TRBJ2-7; TRBD2 aligns across 8 bases. Germline V gives CDR1 SGHRS, CDR2 YFSETQ. After removal of 4 bases from V and 1 base from J, the junction contained 10 bases not matched to a gene. This CDR3 spans 16 amino acids. CDR3 loop: CASSAGGGTRSYEQYF. CDR3 sequence (DNA): TGCGCCAGCAGCGCTGGGGGCGGGACTAGATCCTACGAGCAGTACTTC.

The CDR3 DNA reads as TGTGCCAGCAGCGTAGGAGGGAGAGGGGGCTATGGCTACACCTTC. Protein sequence: CASSVGGRGGYGYTF. The gene calls are TRBV9 and TRBJ1-2, with a tentative D call TRBD1 (6 bases). Trimming left V 0 bases short and J 4 bases short, with 13 bases between. The CDR3 contains 15 residues. The germline CDR1 and CDR2 sequences are SGDLS and YYNGEE.

This chain links TRBV29-1 with TRBJ2-1, with D tentatively TRBD2 (6 bases). V lost 1 base to trimming and J lost 7 bases, with 23 bases between them. The CDR3 covers 17 residues. CDR1 and CDR2 from the germline V gene are SQVTM and ANQGSEA. The CDR3 bases are TGCAGCGTTGAAGCCCTCCGGACTACCTGGGTTAGGAATGAGCAGTTCTTC. Translated: CSVEALRTTWVRNEQFF.

The chain combines TRBV2 with TRBJ1-5; D possibly corresponds to TRBD1 (5 bases). V lost 4 bases and J 2 bases, leaving 9 bases between the germline ends. The CDR3 has 14 amino acids. Germline loops: CDR1 SNHLY, CDR2 FYNNEI. The CDR3 region is CASSARRGNQPQHF. The CDR3 DNA is TGTGCCAGCAGTGCGCGCAGGGGCAATCAGCCCCAGCATTTT.

This clone was recorded only once. The V call is TRBV5-4, the J call TRBJ2-3; 8 positions match TRBD2. Germline CDR1 reads SGHNT; CDR2 reads YYREEE (reference sequence). CDR3 size: 17 residues. V shed 5 bases and J 3 bases; nucleotides not matched to a gene: 14. CDR3 sequence reads: CASRPILSGATTDTQYF. CDR3 nucleotide sequence: TGTGCCAGCAGACCCATCCTTAGCGGGGCGACGACAGATACGCAGTATTTT.

In this sample, this clone turned up once. This chain links TRBV24-1 with TRBJ2-3, with 7 bases lining up with TRBD1. Germline V gene data show CDR1 as KGHDR and CDR2 as SFDVKD. V shed 0 bases, J shed 6 bases, and the junction held 2 bases outside the gene matches. The CDR3 has 14 amino acids. CDR3 bases: TGTGCCACCAGTGATTTGGAGGGGGCCGATACGCAGTATTTT. It yields the protein CATSDLEGADTQYF.

The rearrangement uses TRBV5-4 and TRBJ2-2; the D gene is possibly TRBD1 (6 bases). Germline V gene data show CDR1 as SGHNT and CDR2 as YYREEE (reference sequence). The ends were cut back, 4 bases at V and 5 bases at J, with 18 bases in the middle. The CDR3 runs to 16 residues. CDR3 in amino acids: CASSPGGLVGTGELFF. The DNA of the CDR3 is TGTGCCAGCAGCCCTGGGGGCCTAGTGGGTACCGGGGAGCTGTTTTTT. Combining the CDR3 with reference TRBV5-4 and TRBJ2-2 gives the whole variable domain ETGVTQSPTHLIKTRGQQVTLRCSSQSGHNTVSWYQQALGQGPQFIFQYYREEENGRGNFPPRFSGLQFPNYSSELNVNALELDDSALYLCASSPGGLVGTGELFFGEGSRLTVL.

V usage is TRBV6-5 and J usage is TRBJ1-1; tentative D call: TRBD1 (5 bases). Germline V gene sequence: CDR1 MNHEY, CDR2 SVGAGI. The V and J ends lost 6 bases and 5 bases respectively, with 19 bases between them. The CDR3 spans 15 residues. In nucleotides, the CDR3 is TGTGCCAGCAGGATGACGGGGGGGGTCGGTACTGAAGCTTTCTTT. It specifies CASRMTGGVGTEAFF.

The CDR3 protein is CASSLRGPISSPLHF. The CDR3 DNA sequence: TGTGCCAGCAGCTTAAGGGGGCCAATTAGTTCACCCCTCCACTTT. This rearrangement joins TRBV7-2 to TRBJ1-6, with TRBD1 matching over 7 bases. The CDR3 covers 15 residues. The germline gives CDR1 SGHTA, CDR2 FQGNSA. Losses at the gene ends were 2 bases for V and 9 bases for J; bases not matched to a gene: 7.